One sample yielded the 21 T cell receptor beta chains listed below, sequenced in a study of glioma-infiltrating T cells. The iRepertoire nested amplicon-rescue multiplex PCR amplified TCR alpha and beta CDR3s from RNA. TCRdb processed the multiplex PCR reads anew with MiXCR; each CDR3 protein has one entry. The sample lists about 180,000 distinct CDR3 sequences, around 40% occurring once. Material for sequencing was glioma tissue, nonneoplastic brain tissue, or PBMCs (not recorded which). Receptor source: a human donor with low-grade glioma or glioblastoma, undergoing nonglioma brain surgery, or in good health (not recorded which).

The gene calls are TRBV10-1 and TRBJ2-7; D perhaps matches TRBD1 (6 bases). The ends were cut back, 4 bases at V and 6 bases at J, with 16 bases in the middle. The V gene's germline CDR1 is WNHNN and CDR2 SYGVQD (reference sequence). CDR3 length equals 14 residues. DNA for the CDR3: TGCGCCAGCAGTGCCTCAGGGACAACTAGCGAGCAGTACTTC. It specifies CASSASGTTSEQYF.

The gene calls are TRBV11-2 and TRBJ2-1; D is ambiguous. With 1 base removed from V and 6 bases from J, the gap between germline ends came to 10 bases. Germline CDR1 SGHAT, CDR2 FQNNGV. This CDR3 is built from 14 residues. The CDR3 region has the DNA TGTGCCAGCAGCTTAGTGGCTAGAAGCAATGAGCAGTTCTTC. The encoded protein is CASSLVARSNEQFF.

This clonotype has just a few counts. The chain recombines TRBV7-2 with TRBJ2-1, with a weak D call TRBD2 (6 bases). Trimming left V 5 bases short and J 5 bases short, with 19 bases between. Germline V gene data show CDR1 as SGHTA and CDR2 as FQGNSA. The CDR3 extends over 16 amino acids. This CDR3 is CASSLFWGSGNNEQFF. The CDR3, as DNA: TGTGCCAGCAGCCTCTTCTGGGGTAGCGGCAACAATGAGCAGTTCTTC.

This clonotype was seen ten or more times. The CDR3 here is CASSSPFPNEQFF. CDR3 bases: TGTGCCAGCAGCTCCCCTTTCCCCAATGAGCAGTTCTTC. The V gene is TRBV7-8, the J gene TRBJ2-1; D remains unclear. Trimming removed 4 bases from V and 6 bases from J, with 10 bases in between. Germline V gene sequence: CDR1 SGHVS, CDR2 FQNEAQ. The CDR3 spans 13 residues. Combining the CDR3 with reference TRBV7-8 and TRBJ2-1 gives the whole variable domain GAGVSQSPRYKVAKRGQDVALRCDPISGHVSLFWYQQALGQGPEFLTYFQNEAQLDKSGLPSDRFFAERPEGSVSTLKIQRTQQEDSAVYLCASSSPFPNEQFFGPGTRLTVL.

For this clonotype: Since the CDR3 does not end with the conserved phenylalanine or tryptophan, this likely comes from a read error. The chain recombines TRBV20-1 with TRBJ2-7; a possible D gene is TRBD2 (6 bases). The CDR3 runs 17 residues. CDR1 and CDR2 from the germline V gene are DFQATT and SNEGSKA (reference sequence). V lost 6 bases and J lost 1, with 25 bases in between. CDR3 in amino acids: CSAETGTPHTVSYEQYL. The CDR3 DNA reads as TGCAGTGCAGAAACCGGGACTCCACACACCGTATCCTACGAGCAGTACCTC.

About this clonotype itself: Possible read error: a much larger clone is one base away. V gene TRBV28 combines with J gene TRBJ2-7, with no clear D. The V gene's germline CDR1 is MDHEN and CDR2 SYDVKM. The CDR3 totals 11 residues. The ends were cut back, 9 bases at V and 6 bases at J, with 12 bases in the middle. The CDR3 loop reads CARRSWGEQYF. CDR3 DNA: TGTGCCAGAAGATCCTGGGGCGAGCAGTACTTC.

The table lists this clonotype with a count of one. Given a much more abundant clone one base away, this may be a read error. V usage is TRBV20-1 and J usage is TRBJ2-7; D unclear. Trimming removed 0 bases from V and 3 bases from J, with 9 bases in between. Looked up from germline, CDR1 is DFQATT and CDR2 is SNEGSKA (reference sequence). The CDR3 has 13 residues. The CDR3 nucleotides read TGCAGTGCTAGAGAGGGTGCCGGCTACGAGCAGTACTTC. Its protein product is CSAREGAGYEQYF.

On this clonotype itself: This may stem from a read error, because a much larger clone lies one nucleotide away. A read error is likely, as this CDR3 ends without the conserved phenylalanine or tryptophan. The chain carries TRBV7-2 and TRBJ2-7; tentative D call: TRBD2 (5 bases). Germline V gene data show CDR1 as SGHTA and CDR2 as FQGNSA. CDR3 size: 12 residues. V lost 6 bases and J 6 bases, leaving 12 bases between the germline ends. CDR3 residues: CASSRDRGEQYS. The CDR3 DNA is TGTGCCAGCAGTCGTGACCGGGGCGAGCAGTACTCC.

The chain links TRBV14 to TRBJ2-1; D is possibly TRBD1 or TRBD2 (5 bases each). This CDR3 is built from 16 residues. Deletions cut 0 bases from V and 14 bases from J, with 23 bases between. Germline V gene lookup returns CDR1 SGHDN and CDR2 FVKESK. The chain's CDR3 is CASSQERAPGALRKFF. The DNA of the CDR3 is TGTGCCAGCAGCCAAGAGCGGGCTCCTGGGGCCTTGAGGAAGTTCTTC.

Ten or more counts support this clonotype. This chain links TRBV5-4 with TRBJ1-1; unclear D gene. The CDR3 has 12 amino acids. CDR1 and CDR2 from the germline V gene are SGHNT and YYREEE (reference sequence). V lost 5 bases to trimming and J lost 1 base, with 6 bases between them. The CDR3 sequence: CASSLRNTEAFF. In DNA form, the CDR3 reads TGTGCCAGCAGTTTAAGGAACACTGAAGCTTTCTTT.

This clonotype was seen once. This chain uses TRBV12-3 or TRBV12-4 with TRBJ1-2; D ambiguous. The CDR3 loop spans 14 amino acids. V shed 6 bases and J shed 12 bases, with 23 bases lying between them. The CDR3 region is CASSRRSIGYGNTF. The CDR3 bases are TGTGCCAGCAGCAGGCGATCGATTGGCTATGGTAACACCTTC.

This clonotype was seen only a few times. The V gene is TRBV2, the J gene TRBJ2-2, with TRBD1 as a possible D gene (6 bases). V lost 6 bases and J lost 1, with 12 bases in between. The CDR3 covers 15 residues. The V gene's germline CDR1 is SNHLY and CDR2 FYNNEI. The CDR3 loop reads CASRATGQNTGELFF. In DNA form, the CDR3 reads TGTGCCAGCAGGGCGACGGGACAGAACACCGGGGAGCTGTTTTTT.

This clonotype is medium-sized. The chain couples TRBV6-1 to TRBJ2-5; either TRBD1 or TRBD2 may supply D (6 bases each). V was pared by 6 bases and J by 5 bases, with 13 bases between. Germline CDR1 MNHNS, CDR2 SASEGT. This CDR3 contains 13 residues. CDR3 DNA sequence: TGTGCCAGCAGAGACACAGGGACTGAGACCCAGTACTTC. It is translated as CASRDTGTETQYF.

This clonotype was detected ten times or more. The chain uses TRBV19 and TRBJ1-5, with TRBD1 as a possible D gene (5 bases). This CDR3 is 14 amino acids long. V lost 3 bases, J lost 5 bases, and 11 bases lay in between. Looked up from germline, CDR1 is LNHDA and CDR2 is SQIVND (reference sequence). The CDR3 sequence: CASSIPGIDQPQHF. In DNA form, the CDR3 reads TGTGCCAGTAGTATCCCAGGGATCGATCAGCCCCAGCATTTT.

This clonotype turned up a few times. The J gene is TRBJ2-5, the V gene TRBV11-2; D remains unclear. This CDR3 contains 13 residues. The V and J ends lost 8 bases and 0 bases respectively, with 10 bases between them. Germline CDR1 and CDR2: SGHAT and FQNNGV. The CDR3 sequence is CASGIGHQETQYF. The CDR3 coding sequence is TGTGCCAGCGGGATTGGGCACCAAGAGACCCAGTACTTC.

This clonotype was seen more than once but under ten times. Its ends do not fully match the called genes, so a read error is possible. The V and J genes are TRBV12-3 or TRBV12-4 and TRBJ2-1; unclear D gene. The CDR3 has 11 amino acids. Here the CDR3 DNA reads TGTGCCAGCAGTCTTTACAATGAGCAGCTCTTC. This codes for CASSLYNEQLF.

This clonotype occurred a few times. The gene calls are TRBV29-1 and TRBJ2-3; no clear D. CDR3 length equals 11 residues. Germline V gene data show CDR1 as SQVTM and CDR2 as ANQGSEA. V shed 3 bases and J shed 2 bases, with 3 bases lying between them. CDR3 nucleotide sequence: TGCAGCGTTGATTCCACAGATACGCAGTATTTT. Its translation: CSVDSTDTQYF.

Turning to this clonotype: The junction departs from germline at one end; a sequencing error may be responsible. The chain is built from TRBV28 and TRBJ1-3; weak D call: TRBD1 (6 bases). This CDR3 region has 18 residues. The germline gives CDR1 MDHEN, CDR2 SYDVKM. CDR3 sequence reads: CASSDRELQGDSGNTIYF. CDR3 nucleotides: TGTGCCAGCAGTGATAGAGAGTTACAGGGAGACTCTGGAAACACGATATATTTT.

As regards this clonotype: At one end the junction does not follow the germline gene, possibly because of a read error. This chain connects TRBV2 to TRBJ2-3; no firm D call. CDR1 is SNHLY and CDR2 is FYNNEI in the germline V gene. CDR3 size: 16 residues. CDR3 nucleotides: TGTGCCAGAACCGAGCTCCGCCCGGAAGTCACAGATGCGCAGTATTTT. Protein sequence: CARTELRPEVTDAQYF.

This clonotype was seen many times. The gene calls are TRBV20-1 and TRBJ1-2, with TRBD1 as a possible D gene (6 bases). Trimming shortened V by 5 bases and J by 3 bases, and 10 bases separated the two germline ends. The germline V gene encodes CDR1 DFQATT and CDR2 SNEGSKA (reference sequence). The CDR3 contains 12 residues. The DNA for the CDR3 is TGCAGTGCTCCGGACAGTTACTATGGCTACACCTTC. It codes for CSAPDSYYGYTF.

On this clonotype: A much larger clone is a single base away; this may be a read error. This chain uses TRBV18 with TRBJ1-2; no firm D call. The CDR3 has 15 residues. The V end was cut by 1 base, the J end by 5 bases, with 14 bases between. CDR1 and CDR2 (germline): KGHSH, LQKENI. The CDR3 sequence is CASSPLEAARYGYTF. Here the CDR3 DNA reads TGTGCCAGCTCACCACTTGAAGCGGCCCGGTATGGCTACACCTTC.